This T cell receptor beta chain originates from a study of T cells in Graves' hyperthyroidism and ophthalmopathy. Looking at the study overall: Any treatment followed the collection of peripheral blood at initial diagnosis.

TCR beta CDR3 regions were amplified from RNA transcripts. Researchers ran a first-round RT-PCR on the TCR CDR3 using the HTBI primer set. TCRdb re-called the multiplex PCR reads with MiXCR, one entry per CDR3 protein. Found here are over 450,000 distinct CDR3 sequences, approximately 17% of them singletons; the top ten hold around 17%. Each diagnosis was grounded in clinical symptoms, serum thyroxine and TRAb, thyroid ultrasound, and orbital computed tomography. Out of around 10 ml of fresh peripheral blood came the PBMCs. Study observations and caveats: Most thyroid clonotypes with frequency above 0.001 were detected in blood.

A word on this clonotype: What it binds is unknown. A much larger clonotype is one base distant, so this may be a read error.

Trimming stripped 5 bases from V and 8 bases from J, with 13 bases between. CDR3 length: 13 residues. The chain has TRBV12-3 or TRBV12-4 and TRBJ2-1, with D possibly matching TRBD1 (5 bases). Sequenced material: blood. This TCR came from a woman aged 18-30 years with Graves' ophthalmopathy. CDR3 DNA sequence: TGTGCCAGCAGTCAAGGGGCAGTCCATGAGCAGTTCTTC. Protein: CASSQGAVHEQFF.